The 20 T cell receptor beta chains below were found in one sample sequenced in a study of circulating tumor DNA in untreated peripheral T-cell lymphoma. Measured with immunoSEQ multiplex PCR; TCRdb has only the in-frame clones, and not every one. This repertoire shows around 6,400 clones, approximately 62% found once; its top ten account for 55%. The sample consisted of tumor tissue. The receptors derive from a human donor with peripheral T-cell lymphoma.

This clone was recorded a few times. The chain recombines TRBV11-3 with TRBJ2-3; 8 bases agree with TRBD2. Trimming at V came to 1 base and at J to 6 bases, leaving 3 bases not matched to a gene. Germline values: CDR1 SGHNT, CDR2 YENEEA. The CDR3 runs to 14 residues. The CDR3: CASSLGREVDTQYF. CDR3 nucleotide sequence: TGTGCCAGCAGCTTAGGGCGGGAGGTGGATACGCAGTATTTT. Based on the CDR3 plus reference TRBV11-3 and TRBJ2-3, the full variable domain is EAGVVQSPRYKIIEKKQPVAFWCNPISGHNTLYWYLQNLGQGPELLIRYENEEAVDDSQLPKDRFSAERLKGVDSTLKIQPAELGDSAVYLCASSLGREVDTQYFGPGTRLTVL.

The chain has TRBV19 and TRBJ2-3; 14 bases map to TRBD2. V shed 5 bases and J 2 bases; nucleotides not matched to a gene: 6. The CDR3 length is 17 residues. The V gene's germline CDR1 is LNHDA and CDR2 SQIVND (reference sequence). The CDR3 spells CASSLRTSGRPTDTQYF. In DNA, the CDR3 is TGTGCCAGTAGTCTCCGGACTAGCGGGAGGCCCACAGATACGCAGTATTTT.

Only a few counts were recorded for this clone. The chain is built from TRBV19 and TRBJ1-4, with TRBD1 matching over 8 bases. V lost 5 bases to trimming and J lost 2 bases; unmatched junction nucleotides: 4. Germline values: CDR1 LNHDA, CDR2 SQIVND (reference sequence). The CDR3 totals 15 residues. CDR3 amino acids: CASSSQGATNEKLFF. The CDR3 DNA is TGTGCCAGTAGTTCTCAGGGGGCGACTAATGAAAAACTGTTTTTT.

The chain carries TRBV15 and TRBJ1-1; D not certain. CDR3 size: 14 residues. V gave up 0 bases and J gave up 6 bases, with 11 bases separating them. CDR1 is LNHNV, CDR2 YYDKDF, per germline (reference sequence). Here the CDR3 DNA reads TGTGCCACCAGCAGAGATACAGTAATGGCTGAAGCTTTCTTT. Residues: CATSRDTVMAEAFF.

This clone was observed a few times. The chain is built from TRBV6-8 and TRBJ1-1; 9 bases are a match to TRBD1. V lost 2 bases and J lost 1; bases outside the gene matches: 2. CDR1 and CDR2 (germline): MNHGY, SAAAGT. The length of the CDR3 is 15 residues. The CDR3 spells CASSYGQGRNTEAFF. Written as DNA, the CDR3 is TGTGCCAGCAGTTACGGACAGGGGCGGAACACTGAAGCTTTCTTT.

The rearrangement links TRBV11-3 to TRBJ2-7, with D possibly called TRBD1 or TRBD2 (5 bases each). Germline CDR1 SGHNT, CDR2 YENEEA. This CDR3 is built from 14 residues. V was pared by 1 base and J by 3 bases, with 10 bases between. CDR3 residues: CASSLGGVDYEQYF. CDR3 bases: TGTGCCAGCAGCTTAGGAGGGGTCGACTACGAGCAGTACTTC.

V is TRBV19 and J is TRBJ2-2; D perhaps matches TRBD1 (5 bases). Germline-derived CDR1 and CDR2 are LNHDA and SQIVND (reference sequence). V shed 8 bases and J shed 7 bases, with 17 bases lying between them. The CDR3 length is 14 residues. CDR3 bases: TGTGCCAGTTCAATCAGGGCAGATAACGGGGAGCTGTTTTTT. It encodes CASSIRADNGELFF. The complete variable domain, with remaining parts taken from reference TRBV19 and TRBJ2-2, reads DGGITQSPKYLFRKEGQNVTLSCEQNLNHDAMYWYRQDPGQGLRLIYYSQIVNDFQKGDIAEGYSVSREKKESFPLTVTSAQKNPTAFYLCASSIRADNGELFFGEGSRLTVL.

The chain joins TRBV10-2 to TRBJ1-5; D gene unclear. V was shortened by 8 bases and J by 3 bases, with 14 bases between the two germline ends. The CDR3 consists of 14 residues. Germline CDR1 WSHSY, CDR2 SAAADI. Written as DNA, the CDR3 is TGCGCCAGCTCTGGGTACCGAGTCAATCAGCCCCAGCATTTT. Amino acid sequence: CASSGYRVNQPQHF.

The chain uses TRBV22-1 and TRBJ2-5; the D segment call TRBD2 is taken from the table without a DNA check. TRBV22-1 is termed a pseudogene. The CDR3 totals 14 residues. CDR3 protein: CASSFRAGSETQYF. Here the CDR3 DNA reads TGTGCCAGCAGTTTCCGAGCGGGGAGCGAAACCCAGTACTTC.

CDR3 nucleotide sequence: TGTGCCAGCAGTGAAGTTTGGACAGGGCGCAATCAGCCCCAGCATTTT. Encoded protein: CASSEVWTGRNQPQHF. The chain recombines TRBV6-1 with TRBJ1-5; 8 nucleotides match TRBD1. Germline lookup yields CDR1 MNHNS and CDR2 SASEGT. J was trimmed by 2 bases and V by 1 base; bases with no gene match: 4. This CDR3 spans 16 amino acids.

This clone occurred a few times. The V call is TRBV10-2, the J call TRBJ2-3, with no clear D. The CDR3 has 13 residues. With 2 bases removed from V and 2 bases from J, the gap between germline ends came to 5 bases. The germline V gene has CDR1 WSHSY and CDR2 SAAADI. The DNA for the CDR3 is TGCGCCAGCAGTGAGGTGGCCACAGATACGCAGTATTTT. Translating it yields CASSEVATDTQYF.

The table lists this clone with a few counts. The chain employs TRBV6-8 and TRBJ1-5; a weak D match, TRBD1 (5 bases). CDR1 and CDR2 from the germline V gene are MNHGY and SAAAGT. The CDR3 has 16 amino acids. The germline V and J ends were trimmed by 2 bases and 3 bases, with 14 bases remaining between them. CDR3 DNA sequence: TGTGCCAGCAGTTACGGGACCGGACGGAACAATCAGCCCCAGCATTTT. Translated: CASSYGTGRNNQPQHF.

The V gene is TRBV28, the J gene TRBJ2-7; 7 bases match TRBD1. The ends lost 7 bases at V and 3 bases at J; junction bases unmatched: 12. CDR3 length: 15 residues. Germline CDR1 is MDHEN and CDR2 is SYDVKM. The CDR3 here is CASTIVTGPNYEQYF. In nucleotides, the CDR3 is TGTGCCAGCACCATCGTGACAGGGCCAAACTACGAGCAGTACTTC.

CDR3 region: CASRLKSHRQGLYGYTF. CDR3 bases: TGTGCAAGTCGCTTAAAATCCCATAGACAGGGCCTCTATGGCTACACCTTC. This sequence joins TRBV12-2 and TRBJ1-2; TRBD1, the D gene given by the table, was not confirmed from the DNA. TRBV12-2 is reported as a pseudogene. The CDR3 runs to 17 residues.

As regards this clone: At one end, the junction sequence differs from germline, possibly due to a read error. Written as DNA, the CDR3 is TGTGCTAGTGGGTTGGACTTCTACGAGCAGTACTTC. Its translation: CASGLDFYEQYF. This rearrangement joins TRBV12-5 to TRBJ2-7; possible D gene TRBD2, 5 bases. The CDR3 is 12 residues long. In germline, CDR1 is LGHNT, CDR2 FRNRAP.

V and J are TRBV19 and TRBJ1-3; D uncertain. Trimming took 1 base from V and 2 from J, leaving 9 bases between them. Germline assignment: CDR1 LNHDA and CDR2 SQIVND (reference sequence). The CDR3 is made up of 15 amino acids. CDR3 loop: CASSIVGITGNTIYF. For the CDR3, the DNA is TGTGCCAGTAGTATAGTCGGGATCACTGGAAACACCATATATTTT.

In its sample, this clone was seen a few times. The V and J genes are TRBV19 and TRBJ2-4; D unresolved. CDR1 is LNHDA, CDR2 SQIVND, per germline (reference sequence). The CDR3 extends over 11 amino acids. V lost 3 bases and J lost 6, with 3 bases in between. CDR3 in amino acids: CASSIGNIQYF. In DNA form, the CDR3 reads TGTGCCAGTAGTATCGGAAACATTCAGTACTTC.

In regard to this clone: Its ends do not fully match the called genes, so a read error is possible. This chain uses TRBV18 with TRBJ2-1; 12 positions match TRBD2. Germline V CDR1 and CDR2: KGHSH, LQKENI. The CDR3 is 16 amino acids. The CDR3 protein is CASTPPGLAGHNEQFF. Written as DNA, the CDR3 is TGTGCCAGCACACCTCCGGGACTAGCGGGTCACAATGAGCAGTTCTTC.

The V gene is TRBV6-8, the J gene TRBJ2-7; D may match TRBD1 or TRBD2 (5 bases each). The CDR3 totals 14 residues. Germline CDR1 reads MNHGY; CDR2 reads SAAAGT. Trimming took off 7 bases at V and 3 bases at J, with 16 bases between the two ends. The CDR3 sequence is CASTYGGRVYEQYF. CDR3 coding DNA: TGTGCCAGCACCTACGGAGGCAGGGTCTACGAGCAGTACTTC.

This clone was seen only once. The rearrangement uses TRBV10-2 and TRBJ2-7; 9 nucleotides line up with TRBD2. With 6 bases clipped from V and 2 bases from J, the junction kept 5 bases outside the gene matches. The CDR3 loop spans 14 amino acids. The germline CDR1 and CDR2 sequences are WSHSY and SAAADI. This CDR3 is CASSEAGGAYEQYF. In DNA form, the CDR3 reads TGCGCCAGCAGCGAGGCGGGAGGGGCCTACGAGCAGTACTTC.